The TCR beta chain described here comes from a study of shared clonotypes between healthy human individuals. Trimming took 0 bases from V and 8 from J; bases not matched to a gene: 17. The CDR3 extends over 18 amino acids. CDR1 and CDR2 (germline): SGHKS, YYEKEE (reference sequence). Naive CD8 populations comprised CD45RO-negative cells positively selected for CCR7, excluding terminally differentiated effector memory CD45RA+ cells. Only in-frame clones appear in the TCRdb table, and some are missing; sequencing was by immunoSEQ multiplex PCR. The sample has 800,000 or so clones, approximately 97% seen once.

The rearrangement joins TRBV5-5 to TRBJ1-5, with 7 bases lining up with TRBD1. This TCR derives from a man aged 30-40 years in good health. The sequencing sample was made of naive CD8+ T cells sorted from blood. CDR3 protein: CASSLVSTGWTSVKPQHF. CDR3 nucleotide sequence: TGTGCCAGCAGCTTGGTATCGACAGGGTGGACTAGCGTAAAGCCCCAGCATTTT.